This note documents a single T cell receptor beta chain sequence. The antigen is not known. Unfractionated whole blood yielded the extracted total RNA. The germline V gene encodes CDR1 SGHTA and CDR2 FQGNSA. The CDR3 loop spans 12 amino acids. With 5 bases removed from V and 5 bases from J, the gap between germline ends came to 10 bases. This record comes from a study of human T cells and chemical hapten exposure. Unique molecular identifiers were linked by the library to individual cDNA molecules. As originally analysed: Samples contained a median of about 96,000 TCRs, with a range of roughly 23,224 to 700,000. TCRdb re-analysed the reads in MiXCR, keeping a single row per CDR3 protein. These V and J calls derive from TCRdb rather than the authors' analysis. The data contain 120,000 or so distinct CDR3 sequences, over 7.5% of them singletons. Whole-study results and caveats: With regard to DPC sensitization, TCRs above 1 in 1000 frequency did not change.

The TCR sequence derives from a human donor in good health. Some clones in this sample may be carry-over from other donors' samples. This chain uses TRBV7-2 with TRBJ2-7; no clear D. The sequencing input was whole blood. CDR3 sequence reads: CASSPHPDEQYF. In nucleotides, the CDR3 is TGTGCCAGCAGCCCTCACCCAGACGAGCAGTACTTC.